This TCR beta chain was sequenced for a study of blood T cell repertoires in COVID-19. The CDR3 contains 15 residues. CDR1 is KGHDR, CDR2 SFDVKD, per germline. Trimming removed 5 bases from V and 2 bases from J, with 14 bases in between. Per the study methods: Reference gene primer amplification gave nucleated cell count estimates. TCRdb's table, derived via immunoSEQ multiplex PCR, lists solely in-frame clones and lacks some. The V and J calls and clone size come from that table; D and trimming were worked out from the DNA. The sample includes about 270,000 clones, 88% seen only once; the top ten take less than 3%.

What was sequenced was PBMCs or T cells enriched from blood (not recorded which). This chain uses TRBV24-1 with TRBJ2-5; tentatively, D is TRBD2 (5 bases). The receptor comes from a woman aged 50 to 65 who had recovered from COVID-19. CDR3 sequence: CATSGNERSQETQYF. CDR3 bases: TGTGCCACCAGTGGAAATGAGCGGAGTCAAGAGACCCAGTACTTC.